These 31 T cell receptor beta chains were all obtained from the same sample, sequenced in a study of shared clonotypes between healthy human individuals. Some clones are missing from TCRdb's copy, which holds only in-frame ones; the method was immunoSEQ multiplex PCR. The table has about 1 million clones, about 77% seen once. The material sequenced was memory CD4+ T cells sorted from blood. Subset defined: CD45RA-negative fraction. The origin of the receptors is a man aged 18 to 30 in good health.

In DNA, the CDR3 is TGTGCCAGCAGCCCGTTCGGGTGGGGGGAGAAAGAGACCCAGTACTTC. Its translation: CASSPFGWGEKETQYF. The rearrangement uses TRBV5-4 and TRBJ2-5, with D possibly matching TRBD2 (6 bases). The germline CDR1 and CDR2 sequences are SGHNT and YYREEE (reference sequence). Trimming cost V 4 bases and J 3 bases, with 19 bases left between them. This CDR3 region has 16 residues. Supplemented by reference TRBV5-4 and TRBJ2-5, the full variable domain reads ETGVTQSPTHLIKTRGQQVTLRCSSQSGHNTVSWYQQALGQGPQFIFQYYREEENGRGNFPPRFSGLQFPNYSSELNVNALELDDSALYLCASSPFGWGEKETQYFGPGTRLLVL.

Remarks on this clone: The sample has other DNA sequences that encode this CDR3 too. The chain is built from TRBV5-6 and TRBJ2-5; D uncertain. The germline CDR1 and CDR2 sequences are SGHDT and YYEEEE. The CDR3 loop spans 12 amino acids. Trimming took off 1 base at V and 3 bases at J, with 4 bases between the two ends. CDR3 coding DNA: TGTGCCAGCAGCTTGTCAAAAGAGACCCAGTACTTC. Translated: CASSLSKETQYF.

This rearrangement joins TRBV29-1 to TRBJ1-1; the D is unclear. Germline-derived CDR1 and CDR2 are SQVTM and ANQGSEA. Trimming took off 7 bases at V and 4 bases at J, with 16 bases between the two ends. There are 13 residues in the CDR3. CDR3 residues: CSATPGRSTEAFF. The DNA of the CDR3 is TGCAGCGCTACACCCGGGAGATCCACTGAAGCTTTCTTT.

This clone was recorded a few times. In nucleotides, the CDR3 is TGTGCCAGCAGCCCGCTGCATACTGGGGCCAACGTCCTGACTTTC. It specifies CASSPLHTGANVLTF. This chain joins TRBV7-3 and TRBJ2-6; D is ambiguous. This CDR3 spans 15 amino acids. Germline lookup yields CDR1 SGHTA and CDR2 FQGTGA. V shed 5 bases and J shed 2 bases, with 10 bases lying between them.

The chain combines TRBV10-2 with TRBJ2-7; the match to TRBD2 covers 7 bases. The CDR3 consists of 14 residues. Trimming took 6 bases from V and 2 from J; bases not matched to a gene: 7. From germline, CDR1 is WSHSY and CDR2 SAAADI. The CDR3 spells CASRAGTTAYEQYF. DNA for the CDR3: TGCGCCAGCAGGGCCGGGACTACCGCCTACGAGCAGTACTTC.

V usage is TRBV4-1 and J usage is TRBJ2-7; tentative D call: TRBD1 (5 bases). Looked up from germline, CDR1 is MGHRA and CDR2 is YSYEKL. The CDR3 runs to 16 residues. The V end was cut by 4 bases, the J end by 2 bases, with 18 bases between. CDR3: CASSRIPGQQTYEQYF. For the CDR3, the DNA is TGCGCCAGCAGCCGAATCCCAGGGCAGCAAACCTACGAGCAGTACTTC.

V gene TRBV5-1 combines with J gene TRBJ1-4, with D perhaps TRBD1 (5 bases). Looked up from germline, CDR1 is SGHRS and CDR2 is YFSETQ. V was cut by 7 bases and J by 0 bases, with 10 bases left in between. The CDR3 is made up of 14 amino acids. The CDR3 DNA follows: TGCGCCAGCTCCGACAGCGCAACTAATGAAAAACTGTTTTTT. It specifies CASSDSATNEKLFF.

J is TRBJ2-1 and V is TRBV7-8; weak D call: TRBD2 (7 bases). The CDR3 length is 14 residues. V was cut by 5 bases and J by 5 bases, with 13 bases left in between. The germline V gene encodes CDR1 SGHVS and CDR2 FQNEAQ. CDR3 region: CASSPGGADNEQFF. DNA of the CDR3: TGTGCCAGCAGCCCTGGGGGGGCGGACAATGAGCAGTTCTTC.

The V call is TRBV19, the J call TRBJ2-2; D remains unclear. The V and J ends lost 5 bases and 6 bases respectively, with 13 bases between them. This CDR3 spans 14 amino acids. From germline, CDR1 is LNHDA and CDR2 SQIVND (reference sequence). The CDR3 region is CASSRMLVPGELFF. CDR3 nucleotides: TGTGCCAGTAGTCGGATGTTAGTACCCGGGGAGCTGTTTTTT.

J is TRBJ1-1 and V is TRBV29-1; TRBD1 is a possible D gene (6 bases). CDR1 and CDR2 (germline): SQVTM, ANQGSEA. The V end lost 4 bases, the J end lost 10 bases, and 25 bases lay between the germline ends. This CDR3 spans 15 amino acids. CDR3 sequence (DNA): TGCAGCGTTGCCTTGACGGCGGGGGCTCAACGTGGAGCTTTCTTT. The encoded protein is CSVALTAGAQRGAFF.

This chain uses TRBV21-1 with TRBJ2-5; TRBD2 is taken as the D call from the table, unchecked against the DNA. TRBV21-1 is termed a pseudogene. This CDR3 has 18 residues. This CDR3 reads CASSKGTRRRRGPGAQYF. DNA for the CDR3: TGTGCCAGCAGCAAAGGGACAAGGCGGAGGCGGGGCCCCGGGGCCCAGTACTTC.

V gene TRBV5-5 combines with J gene TRBJ1-2, with D possibly being TRBD1 (5 bases). Trimming removed 4 bases from V and 2 bases from J, with 12 bases in between. This CDR3 region has 14 residues. Looked up from germline, CDR1 is SGHKS and CDR2 is YYEKEE (reference sequence). In nucleotides, the CDR3 is TGTGCCAGCAGCCCGGACGGGGGAAACTATGGCTACACCTTC. This encodes CASSPDGGNYGYTF.

The chain recombines TRBV27 with TRBJ1-5, with D maybe TRBD1 (6 bases). CDR3 length: 17 amino acids. Germline lookup yields CDR1 MNHEY and CDR2 SMNVEV (reference sequence). The germline V and J ends were trimmed by 4 bases and 4 bases, with 20 bases remaining between them. The DNA of the CDR3 is TGTGCCAGCAGTTCGCATAAAATTCAGGGGCTGAATCAGCCCCAGCATTTT. Translation: CASSSHKIQGLNQPQHF.

The chain combines TRBV5-4 with TRBJ2-7, with D tentatively TRBD1 or TRBD2 (5 bases each). V lost 2 bases and J 7 bases, leaving 13 bases between the germline ends. The CDR3 has 13 amino acids. The germline V gene has CDR1 SGHNT and CDR2 YYREEE (reference sequence). The CDR3: CASSFQGPGEQYF. The DNA of the CDR3 is TGTGCCAGCAGCTTTCAGGGTCCGGGAGAGCAGTACTTC.

This chain links TRBV5-6 with TRBJ2-1, with a weak D call TRBD2 (6 bases). Germline CDR1 and CDR2: SGHDT and YYEEEE. CDR3 size: 11 residues. The V gene lost 7 bases and the J gene lost 8 bases, with 10 bases spanning the gap. CDR3 bases: TGTGCCAGCCTTCGGGAGTATGAGCAGTTCTTC. This sequence encodes CASLREYEQFF.

This chain links TRBV6-5 with TRBJ2-7; 7 bases map to TRBD1. Losses at the gene ends were 6 bases for V and 8 bases for J; bases not matched to a gene: 4. There are 11 residues in the CDR3. CDR1 and CDR2 (germline): MNHEY, SVGAGI. The CDR3 DNA reads TGTGCCAGCAGAACACAGGGGAAGCAGTACTTC. Protein: CASRTQGKQYF.

This chain links TRBV7-9 with TRBJ2-2, with D tentatively TRBD1 (5 bases). This CDR3 is 14 amino acids long. V was shortened by 4 bases and J by 1 base, with 7 bases between the two germline ends. Germline CDR1 SEHNR, CDR2 FQNEAQ (reference sequence). The CDR3 DNA reads TGTGCCAGCAGCTCGCAGGGGAACACCGGGGAGCTGTTTTTT. Translation gives CASSSQGNTGELFF.

V usage is TRBV19 and J usage is TRBJ2-3; no clear D gene. The germline V gene has CDR1 LNHDA and CDR2 SQIVND (reference sequence). V dropped 10 bases and J dropped 5 bases, with 19 bases sitting between them. The CDR3 spans 14 residues. The CDR3 DNA reads as TGTGCCACCTCTAAAGGGCACCTCATAGATACGCAGTATTTT. Residues: CATSKGHLIDTQYF. The full variable domain, its missing parts supplied by reference TRBV19 and TRBJ2-3, is DGGITQSPKYLFRKEGQNVTLSCEQNLNHDAMYWYRQDPGQGLRLIYYSQIVNDFQKGDIAEGYSVSREKKESFPLTVTSAQKNPTAFYLCATSKGHLIDTQYFGPGTRLTVL.

This clone was seen a handful of times. CDR3 sequence reads: CAWSGDLSGANVLTF. CDR3 sequence (DNA): TGTGCCTGGAGTGGCGACCTCTCTGGGGCCAACGTCCTGACTTTC. This chain connects TRBV30 to TRBJ2-6; D uncertain. The CDR3 is 15 amino acids. Germline values: CDR1 GTSNPN, CDR2 SVGIG (reference sequence). V lost 1 base and J 0 bases, leaving 7 bases between the germline ends.

This chain joins TRBV6-5 and TRBJ1-1; no definite D call. With 6 bases removed from V and 1 base from J, the gap between germline ends came to 12 bases. CDR1 is MNHEY, CDR2 SVGAGI, per germline. The CDR3 is 14 amino acids. CDR3 sequence reads: CASSTPYGNTEAFF. The CDR3 nucleotides read TGTGCCAGCAGCACTCCTTACGGGAACACTGAAGCTTTCTTT.

Only a few counts were recorded for this clone. V and J are TRBV2 and TRBJ2-7, with D unclear. The CDR3 sequence is 11 residues long. From germline, CDR1 is SNHLY and CDR2 FYNNEI. V was pared by 4 bases and J by 9 bases, with 10 bases between. CDR3 coding DNA: TGTGCCAGCAGTGTGGTGGGGATGCAGTACTTC. It specifies CASSVVGMQYF.

The chain carries TRBV5-1 and TRBJ2-7; unclear D gene. CDR1 is SGHRS and CDR2 is YFSETQ in the germline V gene. The CDR3 is 17 residues long. V was pared by 1 base and J by 0 bases, with 17 bases between. As DNA, the CDR3 is TGCGCCAGCAGCTTGCCCACATCGGACGGGTCCTCCTACGAGCAGTACTTC. Its protein is CASSLPTSDGSSYEQYF.

The J gene is TRBJ1-1, the V gene TRBV5-4; D is unresolved. V was shortened by 2 bases and J by 0 bases, with 5 bases between the two germline ends. The CDR3 is 13 amino acids. In germline, CDR1 is SGHNT, CDR2 YYREEE (reference sequence). This CDR3 is CASSFSVNTEAFF. The CDR3 nucleotides read TGTGCCAGCAGCTTCAGTGTGAACACTGAAGCTTTCTTT.

This rearrangement joins TRBV18 to TRBJ1-5; no clear D. Trimming took off 0 bases at V and 6 bases at J, with 15 bases between the two ends. Germline-derived CDR1 and CDR2 are KGHSH and LQKENI. The CDR3 has 16 residues. CDR3 DNA sequence: TGTGCCAGCTCACCACCCGTTCCTCAAGGGTCTCAGCCCCAGCATTTT. Translated, it gives CASSPPVPQGSQPQHF.

The table lists this clone with a few counts. This rearrangement joins TRBV15 to TRBJ2-1; a weak D match, TRBD1 (5 bases). The V gene's germline CDR1 is LNHNV and CDR2 YYDKDF (reference sequence). The length of the CDR3 is 15 residues. The V gene lost 1 base and the J gene lost 3 bases, with 10 bases spanning the gap. The CDR3 loop is CATSRGREDYNEQFF. DNA of the CDR3: TGTGCCACCAGCAGAGGCAGGGAAGACTACAATGAGCAGTTCTTC.

This clone was observed a handful of times. This chain connects TRBV10-2 to TRBJ1-6, with 9 bases lining up with TRBD1. Germline V lookup: CDR1 WSHSY, CDR2 SAAADI. The trim removed 6 bases at V and 5 bases at J, leaving 5 bases unmatched. This CDR3 is built from 15 residues. This CDR3 is CASRETGGNNSPLHF. As DNA, the CDR3 is TGCGCCAGCAGGGAGACAGGGGGTAATAATTCACCCCTCCACTTT.

The CDR3 DNA sequence: TGTGCCAGTACCTCCGGGGCCCTCGCGAACACCGGGGAGCTGTTTTTT. It is translated as CASTSGALANTGELFF. The J gene is TRBJ2-2, the V gene TRBV19, with D perhaps TRBD1 or TRBD2 (5 bases each). Germline V gives CDR1 LNHDA, CDR2 SQIVND (reference sequence). Trimming left V 7 bases short and J 0 bases short, with 15 bases between. The CDR3 is 16 residues long.

This clone has only a few counts. This chain connects TRBV18 to TRBJ2-2; perhaps TRBD1 as D (5 bases). Germline V gene data show CDR1 as KGHSH and CDR2 as LQKENI. Trimming removed 4 bases from V and 2 bases from J, with 17 bases in between. This CDR3 has 17 amino acids. CDR3 nucleotide sequence: TGTGCCAGCTCACTACGGACATCGATTAGAAACACCGGGGAGCTGTTTTTT. Translating it yields CASSLRTSIRNTGELFF.

The gene calls are TRBV30 and TRBJ2-3; 9 nucleotides match TRBD2. Germline V gene sequence: CDR1 GTSNPN, CDR2 SVGIG (reference sequence). The CDR3 runs to 14 residues. V lost 8 bases, J lost 7 bases, and 13 bases stayed unmatched. CDR3 loop: CARGGDKVKNTQYF. CDR3 nucleotide sequence: TGTGCCCGCGGGGGGGACAAAGTCAAAAATACGCAGTATTTT. The complete variable domain, with remaining parts taken from reference TRBV30 and TRBJ2-3, reads SQTIHQWPATLVQPVGSPLSLECTVEGTSNPNLYWYRQAAGRGLQLLFYSVGIGQISSEVPQNLSASRPQDRQFILSSKKLLLSDSGFYLCARGGDKVKNTQYFGPGTRLTVL.

The gene calls are TRBV6-1 and TRBJ1-5, with 12 bases lining up with TRBD1. The CDR3 runs 17 residues. The germline V gene encodes CDR1 MNHNS and CDR2 SASEGT. Losses at the gene ends were 3 bases for V and 3 bases for J; bases not matched to a gene: 6. The CDR3 region is CASSDHGTGGFNQPQHF. For the CDR3, the DNA is TGTGCCAGCAGTGATCATGGGACAGGGGGCTTCAATCAGCCCCAGCATTTT.

The rearrangement uses TRBV6-5 and TRBJ2-3; D unclear. Germline V gene sequence: CDR1 MNHEY, CDR2 SVGAGI. The ends were cut back, 2 bases at V and 1 base at J, with 7 bases in the middle. CDR3 length equals 14 residues. The CDR3 here is CASSYRRGTDTQYF. The DNA for the CDR3 is TGTGCCAGCAGTTACAGAAGGGGCACAGATACGCAGTATTTT.